The 24 T cell receptor beta chains listed next were all sequenced from one sample in a study of shared clonotypes between healthy human individuals. The table came from immunoSEQ multiplex PCR; TCRdb's copy has only in-frame clones and leaves some out. Of approximately 1.5 million clones in the sample, approximately 98% were seen once. Input material: naive CD4+ T cells sorted from blood. This sample's subset: CD45RA+ positively selected. The receptors derive from a man aged 30 to 45 in good health.

On this clone itself: The identical CDR3 is also encoded by other nucleotide sequences in the sample. In DNA, the CDR3 is TGTGCCAGCAGCTTGGGGGCTGGGGCCAACGTCCTGACTTTC. This sequence encodes CASSLGAGANVLTF. The J gene is TRBJ2-6, the V gene TRBV5-4; no clear D. This CDR3 is built from 14 residues. The ends were cut back, 0 bases at V and 2 bases at J, with 3 bases in the middle. Germline values: CDR1 SGHNT, CDR2 YYREEE (reference sequence).

The chain has TRBV5-1 and TRBJ2-2; D may correspond to TRBD1 or TRBD2 (5 bases each). Trimming shortened V by 0 bases and J by 5 bases, and 14 bases separated the two germline ends. Germline V gene lookup returns CDR1 SGHRS and CDR2 YFSETQ. This CDR3 has 16 amino acids. This CDR3 reads CASSLAGTYRTGELFF. The CDR3 coding sequence is TGCGCCAGCAGCTTGGCCGGGACCTATAGAACCGGGGAGCTGTTTTTT.

The chain carries TRBV9 and TRBJ2-1, with D possibly TRBD2 on 6 matching bases. There are 15 residues in the CDR3. CDR1 and CDR2 from the germline V gene are SGDLS and YYNGEE. V was shortened by 2 bases and J by 2 bases, with 11 bases between the two germline ends. For the CDR3, the DNA is TGTGCCAGCAGCGTGCTTAGCGGAGCCTACAATGAGCAGTTCTTC. It is translated as CASSVLSGAYNEQFF.

The chain uses TRBV25-1 and TRBJ2-7, with 10 nucleotides matching TRBD2. The V gene end was trimmed by 7 bases and the J gene end by 2 bases; junction bases not matched to a gene: 8. This CDR3 spans 15 amino acids. Germline CDR1 is MGHDK and CDR2 is SYGVNS. The CDR3 sequence is CASTKGLAATYEQYF. The CDR3 bases are TGTGCCAGCACAAAAGGACTAGCGGCAACCTACGAGCAGTACTTC.

The chain uses TRBV10-2 and TRBJ2-2; perhaps TRBD1 as D (5 bases). Germline CDR1 WSHSY, CDR2 SAAADI. V lost 6 bases, J lost 6 bases, and 14 bases lay in between. The CDR3 runs to 14 residues. CDR3 amino acids: CASSLQGNAGELFF. DNA for the CDR3: TGCGCCAGCAGCCTTCAGGGTAATGCCGGGGAGCTGTTTTTT.

This chain uses TRBV10-2 with TRBJ2-2, with TRBD2 matching over 7 bases. Germline CDR1 is WSHSY and CDR2 is SAAADI. V shed 10 bases and J 6 bases; nucleotides not matched to a gene: 14. The CDR3 covers 15 residues. The CDR3: CATGGGREMSGELFF. As DNA, the CDR3 is TGCGCCACCGGAGGCGGGCGGGAGATGTCCGGGGAGCTGTTTTTT.

This clone is a singleton in its sample. This chain links TRBV18 with TRBJ1-4; D gene ambiguous. The V end lost 3 bases, the J end lost 8 bases, and 13 bases lay between the germline ends. The CDR3 contains 14 residues. The V gene's germline CDR1 is KGHSH and CDR2 LQKENI. In DNA form, the CDR3 reads TGTGCCAGCTCACCCCTCGGGCCTGGCGAAAAACTGTTTTTT. It specifies CASSPLGPGEKLFF.

The chain recombines TRBV5-1 with TRBJ2-7; 7 bases fit TRBD1. Looked up from germline, CDR1 is SGHRS and CDR2 is YFSETQ. CDR3 size: 15 residues. Trimming cost V 5 bases and J 3 bases; bases outside gene matches: 11. CDR3 sequence reads: CASRDTGTVFYEQYF. CDR3 nucleotide sequence: TGCGCCAGCAGGGATACCGGGACAGTTTTCTACGAGCAGTACTTC.

In nucleotides, the CDR3 is TGTGCCAGCAGTGTCCACAGGGGTGGAGATACGCAGTATTTT. This translates into CASSVHRGGDTQYF. The genes are TRBV27 and TRBJ2-3; TRBD1 agrees at 7 bases. The CDR3 totals 14 residues. Germline loops: CDR1 MNHEY, CDR2 SMNVEV (reference sequence). J lost 5 bases, V lost 5 bases, and 7 bases had no gene match.

A note on this clone: In the same sample, other DNA sequences code for this CDR3. The rearrangement uses TRBV28 and TRBJ2-1; D remains unclear. Germline V gives CDR1 MDHEN, CDR2 SYDVKM. This CDR3 is built from 12 residues. The V end lost 1 base, the J end lost 4 bases, and 2 bases lay between the germline ends. This chain's CDR3 is CASSLLYNEQFF. In DNA form, the CDR3 reads TGTGCCAGCAGTTTATTATACAATGAGCAGTTCTTC. Looking up the rest from reference TRBV28 and TRBJ2-1 gives the full variable domain: DVKVTQSSRYLVKRTGEKVFLECVQDMDHENMFWYRQDPGLGLRLIYFSYDVKMKEKGDIPEGYSVSREKKERFSLILESASTNQTSMYLCASSLLYNEQFFGPGTRLTVL.

The chain has TRBV5-1 and TRBJ1-1; 7 nucleotides agree with TRBD1. The J segment lost 0 bases and the V segment lost 4 bases, leaving 12 bases of the junction unmatched. The CDR3 covers 17 residues. In germline, CDR1 is SGHRS, CDR2 YFSETQ. The CDR3 sequence is CASSPRTGSPMNTEAFF. The DNA for the CDR3 is TGCGCCAGCAGCCCACGGACAGGATCTCCCATGAACACTGAAGCTTTCTTT.

V is TRBV18 and J is TRBJ2-7; TRBD1 matches at 7 bases. The CDR3 totals 13 residues. J was trimmed by 6 bases and V by 3 bases; bases with no gene match: 5. Germline V gene sequence: CDR1 KGHSH, CDR2 LQKENI. The CDR3 DNA sequence: TGTGCCAGCTCACCTGGACAGGTTGGCGAGCAGTACTTC. Protein product: CASSPGQVGEQYF.

The CDR3, as DNA: TGTGCCAGCAGTTCCGCCGGACTAGCGGATTACGAGCAGTACTTC. It translates to CASSSAGLADYEQYF. The chain is built from TRBV28 and TRBJ2-7; 10 nucleotides align to TRBD2. The CDR3 is made up of 15 amino acids. V dropped 4 bases and J dropped 4; count of bases not matched to a gene: 7. Germline V gives CDR1 MDHEN, CDR2 SYDVKM.

This chain joins TRBV30 and TRBJ1-5, with a tentative D call TRBD1 (6 bases). Trimming removed 1 base at V and 7 bases at J, with 11 bases between. The CDR3 sequence is 13 residues long. Germline V CDR1 and CDR2: GTSNPN, SVGIG (reference sequence). The CDR3 sequence: CAWSETGFQPQHF. The CDR3 DNA sequence: TGTGCCTGGAGTGAAACAGGGTTCCAGCCCCAGCATTTT.

The chain is built from TRBV28 and TRBJ1-2; D is unresolved. The CDR3 consists of 13 residues. V was clipped by 4 bases and J by 5 bases, with 11 bases between them. Germline values: CDR1 MDHEN, CDR2 SYDVKM. CDR3 in DNA: TGTGCCAGCAGTTCGGGCCCACTTTATGGCTACACCTTC. This codes for CASSSGPLYGYTF.

The rearrangement joins TRBV28 to TRBJ1-5; D remains unclear. This CDR3 spans 11 amino acids. Trimming took off 8 bases at V and 4 bases at J, with 6 bases between the two ends. The germline V gene has CDR1 MDHEN and CDR2 SYDVKM. The CDR3 DNA is TGTGCCAGCTTCACAAATCAGCCCCAGCATTTT. Translated: CASFTNQPQHF.

This CDR3 is CASRDGPSMNTEAFF. In nucleotides, the CDR3 is TGCGCCAGCCGGGACGGACCTTCTATGAACACTGAAGCTTTCTTT. The chain links TRBV5-1 to TRBJ1-1, with D perhaps matching TRBD1 (5 bases). The CDR3 has 15 amino acids. Germline V gene lookup returns CDR1 SGHRS and CDR2 YFSETQ. The V end was cut by 7 bases, the J end by 0 bases, with 16 bases between.

The rearrangement uses TRBV19 and TRBJ2-3, with 10 bases aligning to TRBD1. The CDR3 spans 15 residues. Germline CDR1 reads LNHDA; CDR2 reads SQIVND (reference sequence). The trim removed 4 bases at V and 2 bases at J, leaving 3 bases unmatched. Here the CDR3 DNA reads TGTGCCAGTAGTACCGGACAGGGGGACACAGATACGCAGTATTTT. This codes for CASSTGQGDTDTQYF.

Here the CDR3 DNA reads TGTGCCAGCAGTTTGAGTGGGAACCAAGAGACCCAGTACTTC. The encoded protein is CASSLSGNQETQYF. This chain uses TRBV27 with TRBJ2-5; D not resolved. This CDR3 is built from 14 residues. The germline V gene has CDR1 MNHEY and CDR2 SMNVEV (reference sequence). Between the trimmed V and J ends, which lost 3 bases and 0 bases, there was a span of 8 bases.

The chain carries TRBV18 and TRBJ1-2; 9 positions match TRBD1. Germline V gene data show CDR1 as KGHSH and CDR2 as LQKENI. The CDR3 has 16 amino acids. V shed 6 bases, J shed 4 bases, and the junction held 12 bases outside the gene matches. CDR3 bases: TGTGCCAGCTCGTACAACTCCGGGACAGGGATCTATGGCTACACCTTC. It translates to CASSYNSGTGIYGYTF.

The genes are TRBV7-8 and TRBJ1-1; D is ambiguous. The CDR3 is made up of 16 amino acids. From germline, CDR1 is SGHVS and CDR2 FQNEAQ. Trimming removed 0 bases at V and 4 bases at J, with 15 bases between. In DNA form, the CDR3 reads TGTGCCAGCAGCTTAGCTCGTTCGGTTTGGGGCACTGAAGCTTTCTTT. It translates to CASSLARSVWGTEAFF.

The chain carries TRBV18 and TRBJ1-1; unclear D gene. Trimming shortened V by 5 bases and J by 7 bases, and 17 bases separated the two germline ends. The CDR3 spans 14 residues. Looked up from germline, CDR1 is KGHSH and CDR2 is LQKENI. The CDR3 DNA follows: TGTGCCAGCTCAAGAGTAGACTCGGGTAATGAAGCTTTCTTT. Its translation: CASSRVDSGNEAFF.

The rearrangement joins TRBV2 to TRBJ1-2, with D perhaps TRBD1 (6 bases). Trimming removed 4 bases from V and 3 bases from J, with 15 bases in between. This CDR3 region has 15 residues. Germline assignment: CDR1 SNHLY and CDR2 FYNNEI. CDR3 DNA sequence: TGTGCCAGCAGTGGGACGGCGGGGGGCTACTATGGCTACACCTTC. This encodes CASSGTAGGYYGYTF. The entire variable domain, with the rest obtained from reference TRBV2 and TRBJ1-2, is as follows: EPEVTQTPSHQVTQMGQEVILRCVPISNHLYFYWYRQILGQKVEFLVSFYNNEISEKSEIFDDQFSVERPDGSNFTLKIRSTKLEDSAMYFCASSGTAGGYYGYTFGSGTRLTVV.

The chain has TRBV30 and TRBJ1-1; D is perhaps TRBD1 (6 bases). The CDR3 runs to 13 residues. The germline V gene encodes CDR1 GTSNPN and CDR2 SVGIG (reference sequence). The ends were cut back, 4 bases at V and 3 bases at J, with 12 bases in the middle. CDR3 residues: CAWNRVYDTEAFF. Here the CDR3 DNA reads TGTGCCTGGAACAGGGTATACGACACTGAAGCTTTCTTT.